This T cell receptor beta chain was captured by sequencing in a study of blood T cell repertoires in COVID-19. Study details: Acute-phase and convalescent COVID-19 samples originated in the United States, Italy and Spain. PBMCs, B-cell-depleted T cells, or T cells were the source of the cDNA or gDNA that made up the material.

In germline, CDR1 is SGHDT, CDR2 YYEEEE. The CDR3 loop spans 14 amino acids. Trimming pared 8 bases from V and 7 bases from J, leaving 16 bases between. As handled by the study authors: The authors estimated nucleated cell counts from reference gene primer amplification. Clones were sequenced by immunoSEQ multiplex PCR, and TCRdb holds only the in-frame ones, with some missing. V and J calls and clone size are those listed in that table; D and trimming were worked out from the DNA. Found here are over 450,000 clones, 85% to 90% of them singletons; the top ten hold roughly 7.4%. The genes are TRBV5-6 and TRBJ1-6; weak D call: TRBD1 (6 bases). The sequencing sample was made of peripheral blood. The source of this sequence is a woman between 45 and 60 years old with COVID-19, enrolled during active disease. In nucleotides, the CDR3 is TGTGCCAGTACGCGGGGGGCGACCAATTCACCCCTCCACTTT. Amino acid sequence: CASTRGATNSPLHF.